This T cell receptor (beta chain) was found in a study of cytomegalovirus exposure and HLA in healthy donors. Study-level points and caveats: Per a later analysis, about 15,000 TCR beta sequences showed association with HLA alleles at 0.05 false discovery rate. Later analysis demonstrated an association between a missense DCLRE1C variant and TCR beta V- and J-gene trimming.

Looked up from germline, CDR1 is SNHLY and CDR2 is FYNNEI. Trimming took 2 bases from V and 8 from J, leaving 11 bases between them. The CDR3 length is 13 residues. In regard to this clone: Its target is not known.

The primer mix had 60 Vbeta and 13 Jbeta primers. The data were produced by immunoSEQ multiplex PCR, yet TCRdb's version contains in-frame clones alone and is incomplete. The table has around 99,000 clones, about two thirds seen once. Sequencing was done on a sample of PBMCs. The clonotype comes from a woman in her seventies in good health and CMV-seropositive. V is TRBV2 and J is TRBJ2-3, with a tentative D call TRBD1 (5 bases). Here the CDR3 DNA reads TGTGCCAGCAGTGAACAACAGGCAGGTACGCAGTATTTT. Residues: CASSEQQAGTQYF.